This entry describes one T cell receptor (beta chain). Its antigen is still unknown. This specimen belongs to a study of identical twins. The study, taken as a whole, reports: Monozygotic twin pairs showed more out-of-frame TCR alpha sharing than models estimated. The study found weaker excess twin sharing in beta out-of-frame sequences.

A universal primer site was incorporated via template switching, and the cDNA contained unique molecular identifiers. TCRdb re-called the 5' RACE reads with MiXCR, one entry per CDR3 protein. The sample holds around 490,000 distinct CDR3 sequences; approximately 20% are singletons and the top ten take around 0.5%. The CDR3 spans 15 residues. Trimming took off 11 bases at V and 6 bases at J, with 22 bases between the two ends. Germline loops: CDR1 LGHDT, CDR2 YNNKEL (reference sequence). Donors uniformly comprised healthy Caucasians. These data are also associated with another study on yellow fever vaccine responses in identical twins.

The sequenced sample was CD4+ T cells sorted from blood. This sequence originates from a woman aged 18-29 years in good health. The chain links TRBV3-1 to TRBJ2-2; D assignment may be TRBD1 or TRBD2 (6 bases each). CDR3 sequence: CACCQVGGRSGELFF. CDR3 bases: TGTGCCTGCTGCCAAGTAGGGGGGAGGTCCGGGGAGCTGTTTTTT.